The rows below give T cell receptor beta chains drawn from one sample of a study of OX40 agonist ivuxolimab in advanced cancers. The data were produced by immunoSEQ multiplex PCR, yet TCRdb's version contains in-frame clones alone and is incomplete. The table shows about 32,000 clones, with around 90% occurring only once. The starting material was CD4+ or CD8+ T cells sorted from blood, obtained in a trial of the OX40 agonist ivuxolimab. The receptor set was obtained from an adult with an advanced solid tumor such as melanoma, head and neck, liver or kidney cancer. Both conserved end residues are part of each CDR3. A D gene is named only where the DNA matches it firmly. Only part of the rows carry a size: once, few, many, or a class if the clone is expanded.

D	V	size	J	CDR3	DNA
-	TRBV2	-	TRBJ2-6	CASSAGLGANVLTF	TGTGCCAGCAGCGCAGGGTTGGGGGCCAACGTCCTGACTTTC
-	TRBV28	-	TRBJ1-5	CASSLGTNSNQPQHF	TGTGCCAGCAGTTTAGGGACGAATAGCAATCAGCCCCAGCATTTT
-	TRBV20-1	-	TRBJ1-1	CSGQGGTEAFF	TGCAGTGGGCAGGGAGGGACTGAAGCTTTCTTT
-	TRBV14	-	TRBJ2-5	CASSRARMGYETQYF	TGTGCCAGCAGCCGCGCCCGGATGGGGTACGAGACCCAGTACTTC
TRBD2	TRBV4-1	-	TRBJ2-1	CASSQGILADNEQFF	TGCGCCAGCAGCCAAGGGATACTAGCGGACAATGAGCAGTTCTTC
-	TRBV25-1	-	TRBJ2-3	CASSFHSTDTQYF	TGTGCCAGCTCTTTTCACAGCACAGATACGCAGTATTTT
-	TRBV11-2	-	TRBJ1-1	CASSTLGTEAFF	TGTGCCAGCAGCACATTAGGGACTGAAGCTTTCTTT
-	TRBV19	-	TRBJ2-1	CASNSDPYNEQFF	TGTGCCAGTAACAGTGACCCCTACAATGAGCAGTTCTTC
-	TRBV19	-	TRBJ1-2	CASSPGGFYGYTF	TGTGCCAGTAGTCCCGGGGGGTTTTATGGCTACACCTTC
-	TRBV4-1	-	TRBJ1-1	CASSQDNSWRSTEAFF	TGCGCCAGCAGCCAAGATAATTCTTGGCGGAGCACTGAAGCTTTCTTT
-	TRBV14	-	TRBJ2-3	CASSQVVGYTDTQYF	TGTGCCAGCAGCCAAGTTGTAGGATACACAGATACGCAGTATTTT
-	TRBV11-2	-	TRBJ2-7	CASRIGDEQYF	TGTGCCAGCAGAATCGGAGACGAGCAGTACTTC
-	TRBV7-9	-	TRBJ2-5	CASSLVVTETQYF	TGTGCCAGCAGCTTAGTAGTTACGGAGACCCAGTACTTC
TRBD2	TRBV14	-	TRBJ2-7	CASSQVPGLAGDYEQYF	TGTGCCAGCAGCCAAGTTCCGGGACTAGCGGGAGACTACGAGCAGTACTTC
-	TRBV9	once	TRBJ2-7	CASSVGGGRTYEQYF	TGTGCCAGCAGCGTAGGGGGTGGGAGGACCTACGAGCAGTACTTC
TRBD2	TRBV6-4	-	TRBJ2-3	CASMRAGGPSDTQYF	TGTGCCAGCATGAGGGCGGGGGGGCCTTCAGATACGCAGTATTTT
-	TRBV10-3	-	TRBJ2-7	CAISEEVVSGSYEQYF	TGTGCCATCAGTGAGGAAGTGGTCTCTGGTTCCTACGAGCAGTACTTC
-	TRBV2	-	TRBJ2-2	CASKSDGQGFRTAFRAGELFF	TGTGCCAGCAAAAGCGATGGCCAAGGATTCAGGACGGCTTTTCGAGCCGGGGAGCTGTTTTTT
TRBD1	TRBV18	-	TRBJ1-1	CASSPMTGETEAFF	TGTGCCAGCTCACCAATGACAGGGGAGACTGAAGCTTTCTTT
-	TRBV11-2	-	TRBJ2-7	CASSLVGTYEQYF	TGTGCCAGCAGCTTAGTTGGGACATACGAGCAGTACTTC
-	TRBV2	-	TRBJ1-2	CASSVGGFRYGYTF	TGTGCCAGCAGTGTCGGGGGGTTTCGGTATGGCTACACCTTC
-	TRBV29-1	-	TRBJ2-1	CSVPRDGLYNEQFF	TGCAGCGTTCCAAGGGACGGTCTTTACAATGAGCAGTTCTTC
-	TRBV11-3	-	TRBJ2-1	CASSTSYNEQFF	TGTGCCAGCAGCACCTCCTACAATGAGCAGTTCTTC
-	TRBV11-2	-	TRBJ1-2	CASRPHIGLGAVGYTF	TGTGCCAGCAGGCCCCACATCGGGCTGGGGGCGGTTGGCTACACCTTC
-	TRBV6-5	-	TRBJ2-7	CASSYGAEAYEQYF	TGTGCCAGCAGTTACGGGGCGGAGGCCTACGAGCAGTACTTC
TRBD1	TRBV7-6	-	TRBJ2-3	CASKAGTGALESYF	TGTGCCAGCAAAGCCGGGACAGGGGCGCTTGAGTCGTATTTT
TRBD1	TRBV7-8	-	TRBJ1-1	CASSPIPRGQDTEAFF	TGTGCCAGCAGCCCGATACCCAGGGGGCAGGACACTGAAGCTTTCTTT
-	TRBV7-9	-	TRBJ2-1	CASSQDPYNEQFF	TGTGCCAGCAGCCAAGATCCCTACAATGAGCAGTTCTTC
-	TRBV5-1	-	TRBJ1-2	CASSLAGEGYTF	TGCGCCAGCAGCTTGGCAGGGGAAGGCTACACCTTC